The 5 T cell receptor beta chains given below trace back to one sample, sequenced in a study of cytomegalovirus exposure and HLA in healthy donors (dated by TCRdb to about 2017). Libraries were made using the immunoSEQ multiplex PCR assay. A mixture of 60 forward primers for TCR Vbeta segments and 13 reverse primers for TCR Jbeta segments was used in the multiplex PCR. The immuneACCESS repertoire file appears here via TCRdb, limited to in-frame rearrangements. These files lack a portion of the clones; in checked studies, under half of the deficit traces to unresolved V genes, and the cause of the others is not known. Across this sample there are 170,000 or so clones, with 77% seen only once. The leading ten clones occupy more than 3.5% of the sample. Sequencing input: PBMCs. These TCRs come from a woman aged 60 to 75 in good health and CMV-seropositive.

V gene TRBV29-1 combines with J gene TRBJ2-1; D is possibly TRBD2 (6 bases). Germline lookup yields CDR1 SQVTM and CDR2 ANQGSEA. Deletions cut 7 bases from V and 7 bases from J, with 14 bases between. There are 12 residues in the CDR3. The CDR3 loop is CSARDFTNEQFF. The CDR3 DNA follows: TGCAGCGCCCGGGACTTCACTAATGAGCAGTTCTTC.

The CDR3 loop reads CASSLRDSPLHF. CDR3 sequence (DNA): TGTGCCAGCAGCTTGCGGGATTCACCCCTCCACTTT. This chain uses TRBV5-4 with TRBJ1-6; D gene uncertain. Germline CDR1 and CDR2: SGHNT and YYREEE (reference sequence). V shed 1 base and J shed 8 bases, with 4 bases lying between them. The CDR3 loop spans 12 amino acids.

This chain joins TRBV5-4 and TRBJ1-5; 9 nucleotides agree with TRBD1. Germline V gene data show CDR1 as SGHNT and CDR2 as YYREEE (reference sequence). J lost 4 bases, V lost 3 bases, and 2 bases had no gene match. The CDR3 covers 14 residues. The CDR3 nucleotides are TGTGCCAGCAGCTCGGGACAGGGAAATCAGCCCCAGCATTTT. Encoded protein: CASSSGQGNQPQHF.

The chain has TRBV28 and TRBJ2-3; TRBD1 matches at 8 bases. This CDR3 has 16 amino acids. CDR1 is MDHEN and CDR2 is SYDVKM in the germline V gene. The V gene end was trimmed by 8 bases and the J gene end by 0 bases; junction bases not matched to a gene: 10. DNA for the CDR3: TGTGCCAGCCTTGGGTGGGGACAGGAGAGCACAGATACGCAGTATTTT. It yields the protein CASLGWGQESTDTQYF.

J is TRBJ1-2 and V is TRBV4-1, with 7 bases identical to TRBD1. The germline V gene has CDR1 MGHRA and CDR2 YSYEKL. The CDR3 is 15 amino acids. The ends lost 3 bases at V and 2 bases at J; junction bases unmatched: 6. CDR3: CASSHPGQMNYGYTF. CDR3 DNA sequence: TGCGCCAGCAGCCATCCGGGACAGATGAACTATGGCTACACCTTC.